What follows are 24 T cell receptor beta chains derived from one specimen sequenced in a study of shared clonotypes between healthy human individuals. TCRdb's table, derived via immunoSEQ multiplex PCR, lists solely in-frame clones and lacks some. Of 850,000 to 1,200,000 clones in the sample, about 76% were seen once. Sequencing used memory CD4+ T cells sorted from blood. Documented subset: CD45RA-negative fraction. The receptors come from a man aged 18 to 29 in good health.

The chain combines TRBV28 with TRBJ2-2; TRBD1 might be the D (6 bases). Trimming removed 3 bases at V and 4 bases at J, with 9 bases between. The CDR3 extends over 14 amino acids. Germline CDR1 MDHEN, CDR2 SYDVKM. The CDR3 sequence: CASSFSGVTGELFF. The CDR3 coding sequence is TGTGCCAGCAGTTTTTCAGGGGTCACCGGGGAGCTGTTTTTT.

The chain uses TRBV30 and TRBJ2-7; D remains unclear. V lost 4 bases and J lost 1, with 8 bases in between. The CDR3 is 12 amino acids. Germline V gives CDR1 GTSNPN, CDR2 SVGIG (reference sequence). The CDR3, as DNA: TGTGCCTGGAAACAAGAATCCTACGAGCAGTACTTC. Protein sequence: CAWKQESYEQYF.

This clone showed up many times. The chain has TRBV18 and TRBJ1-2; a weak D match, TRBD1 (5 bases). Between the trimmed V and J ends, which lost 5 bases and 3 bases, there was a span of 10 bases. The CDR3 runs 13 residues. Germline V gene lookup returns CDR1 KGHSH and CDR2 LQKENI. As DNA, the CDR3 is TGTGCCAGCTCATCAGGGAGGGACTATGGCTACACCTTC. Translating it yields CASSSGRDYGYTF.

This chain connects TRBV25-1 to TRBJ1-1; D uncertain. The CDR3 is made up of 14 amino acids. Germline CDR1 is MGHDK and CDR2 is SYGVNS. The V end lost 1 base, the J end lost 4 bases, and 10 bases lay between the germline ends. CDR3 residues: CASSEFTGSTEAFF. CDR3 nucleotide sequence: TGTGCCAGCAGTGAATTTACTGGGAGCACTGAAGCTTTCTTT.

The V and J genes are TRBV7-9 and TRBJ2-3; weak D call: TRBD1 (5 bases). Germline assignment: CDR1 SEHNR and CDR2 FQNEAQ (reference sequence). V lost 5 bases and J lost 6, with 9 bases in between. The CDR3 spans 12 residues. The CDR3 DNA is TGTGCCAGCAGCCTTAACAGGGATACGCAGTATTTT. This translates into CASSLNRDTQYF.

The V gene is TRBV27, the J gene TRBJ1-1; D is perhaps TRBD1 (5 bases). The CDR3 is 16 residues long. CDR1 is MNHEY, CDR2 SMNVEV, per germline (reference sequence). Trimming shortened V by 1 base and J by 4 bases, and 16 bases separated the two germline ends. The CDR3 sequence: CASSLFSPGGATEAFF. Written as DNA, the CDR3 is TGTGCCAGCAGTTTATTCTCTCCCGGAGGGGCCACTGAAGCTTTCTTT.

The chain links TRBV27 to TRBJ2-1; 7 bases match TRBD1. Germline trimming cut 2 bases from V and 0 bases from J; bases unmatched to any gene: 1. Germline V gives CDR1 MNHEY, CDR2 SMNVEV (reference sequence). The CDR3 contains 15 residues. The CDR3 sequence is CASSLRGPSYNEQFF. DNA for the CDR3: TGTGCCAGCAGTTTAAGGGGGCCCTCCTACAATGAGCAGTTCTTC.

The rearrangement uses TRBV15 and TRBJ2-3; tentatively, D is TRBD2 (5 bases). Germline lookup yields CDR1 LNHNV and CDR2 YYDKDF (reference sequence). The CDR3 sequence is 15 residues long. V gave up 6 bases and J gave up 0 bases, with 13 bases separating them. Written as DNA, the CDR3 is TGTGCCACCAGGGTTACGGGAAGTAGCACAGATACGCAGTATTTT. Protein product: CATRVTGSSTDTQYF. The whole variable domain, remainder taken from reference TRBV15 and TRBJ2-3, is DAMVIQNPRYQVTQFGKPVTLSCSQTLNHNVMYWYQQKSSQAPKLLFHYYDKDFNNEADTPDNFQSRRPNTSFCFLDIRSPGLGDTAMYLCATRVTGSSTDTQYFGPGTRLTVL.

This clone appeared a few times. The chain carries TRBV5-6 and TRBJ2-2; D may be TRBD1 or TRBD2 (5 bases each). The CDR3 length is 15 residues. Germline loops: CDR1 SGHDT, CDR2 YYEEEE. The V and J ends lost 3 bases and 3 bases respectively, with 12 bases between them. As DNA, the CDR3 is TGTGCCAGCAGCTCGGGACCTGACGACACCGGGGAGCTGTTTTTT. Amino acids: CASSSGPDDTGELFF. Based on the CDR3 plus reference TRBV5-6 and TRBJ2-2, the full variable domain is DAGVTQSPTHLIKTRGQQVTLRCSPKSGHDTVSWYQQALGQGPQFIFQYYEEEERQRGNFPDRFSGHQFPNYSSELNVNALLLGDSALYLCASSSGPDDTGELFFGEGSRLTVL.

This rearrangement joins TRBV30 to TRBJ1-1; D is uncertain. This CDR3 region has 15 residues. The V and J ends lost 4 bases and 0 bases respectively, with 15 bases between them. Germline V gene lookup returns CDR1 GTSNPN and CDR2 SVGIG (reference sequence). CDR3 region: CAWTPLGFMNTEAFF. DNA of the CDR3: TGTGCCTGGACCCCCTTGGGCTTCATGAACACTGAAGCTTTCTTT. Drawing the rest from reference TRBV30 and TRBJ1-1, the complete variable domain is SQTIHQWPATLVQPVGSPLSLECTVEGTSNPNLYWYRQAAGRGLQLLFYSVGIGQISSEVPQNLSASRPQDRQFILSSKKLLLSDSGFYLCAWTPLGFMNTEAFFGQGTRLTVV.

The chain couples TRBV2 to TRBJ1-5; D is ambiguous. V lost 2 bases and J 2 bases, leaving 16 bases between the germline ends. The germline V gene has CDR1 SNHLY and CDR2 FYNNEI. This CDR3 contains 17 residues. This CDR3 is CASSESVGLIRNQPQHF. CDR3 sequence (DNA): TGTGCCAGCAGTGAAAGCGTGGGGTTAATCCGCAATCAGCCCCAGCATTTT.

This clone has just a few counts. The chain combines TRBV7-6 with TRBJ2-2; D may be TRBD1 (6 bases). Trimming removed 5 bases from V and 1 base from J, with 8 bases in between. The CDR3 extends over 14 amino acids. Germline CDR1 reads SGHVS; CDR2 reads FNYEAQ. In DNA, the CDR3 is TGTGCCAGCAGCATGACAGGGAACACCGGGGAGCTGTTTTTT. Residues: CASSMTGNTGELFF.

CDR3 region: CASSLSGMESYEQFF. The CDR3 DNA is TGTGCCAGCAGCTTGTCCGGGATGGAAAGCTATGAGCAGTTCTTC. The chain links TRBV7-9 to TRBJ2-1; TRBD2 might be the D (5 bases). Germline V lookup: CDR1 SEHNR, CDR2 FQNEAQ (reference sequence). Trimming took off 3 bases at V and 8 bases at J, with 17 bases between the two ends. This CDR3 region has 15 residues.

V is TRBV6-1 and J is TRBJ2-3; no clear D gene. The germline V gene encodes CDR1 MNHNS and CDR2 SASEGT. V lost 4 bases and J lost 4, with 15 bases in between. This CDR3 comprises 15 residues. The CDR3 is CASSGTLGKADTQYF. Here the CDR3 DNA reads TGTGCCAGCAGTGGTACTCTAGGAAAGGCAGATACGCAGTATTTT.

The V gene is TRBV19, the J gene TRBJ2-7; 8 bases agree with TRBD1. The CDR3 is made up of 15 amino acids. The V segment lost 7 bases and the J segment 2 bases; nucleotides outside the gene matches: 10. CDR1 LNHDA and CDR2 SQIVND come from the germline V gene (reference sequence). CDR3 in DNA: TGTGCCAGTACCAAGGGACAGGACCCCACCTACGAGCAGTACTTC. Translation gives CASTKGQDPTYEQYF.

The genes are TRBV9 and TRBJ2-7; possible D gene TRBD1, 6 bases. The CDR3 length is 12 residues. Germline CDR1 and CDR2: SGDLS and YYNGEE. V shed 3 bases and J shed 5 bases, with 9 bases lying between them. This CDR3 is CASSGRTDEQYF. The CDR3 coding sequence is TGTGCCAGCAGCGGGCGGACAGACGAGCAGTACTTC.

CDR3 DNA: TGTGCCAGCAGTGAATACAGTTTCTACGAGCAGTACTTC. The encoded protein is CASSEYSFYEQYF. V gene TRBV6-1 combines with J gene TRBJ2-7; D remains ambiguous. Trimming took off 2 bases at V and 3 bases at J, with 8 bases between the two ends. The CDR3 is 13 amino acids. Germline CDR1 is MNHNS and CDR2 is SASEGT.

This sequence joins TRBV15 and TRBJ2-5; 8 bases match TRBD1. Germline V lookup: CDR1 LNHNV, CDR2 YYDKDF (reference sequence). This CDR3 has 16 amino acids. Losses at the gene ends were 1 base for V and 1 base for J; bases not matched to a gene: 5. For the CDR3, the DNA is TGTGCCACCAGCAGAGTCACAGGGGGGTTCCAAGAGACCCAGTACTTC. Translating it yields CATSRVTGGFQETQYF.

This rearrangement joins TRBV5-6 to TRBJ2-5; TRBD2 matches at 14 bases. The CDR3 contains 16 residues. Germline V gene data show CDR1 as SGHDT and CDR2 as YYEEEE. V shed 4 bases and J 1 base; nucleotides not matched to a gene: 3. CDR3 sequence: CASSPGLAGGQETQYF. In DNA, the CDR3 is TGTGCCAGCAGCCCTGGACTAGCGGGAGGCCAAGAGACCCAGTACTTC.

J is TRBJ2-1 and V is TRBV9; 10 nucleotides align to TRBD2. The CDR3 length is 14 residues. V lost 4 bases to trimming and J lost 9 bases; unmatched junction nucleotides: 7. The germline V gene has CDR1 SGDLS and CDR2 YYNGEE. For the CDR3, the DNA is TGTGCCAGCAGCCCCAACATAGCGGGAGGTGAGCAGTTCTTC. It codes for CASSPNIAGGEQFF.

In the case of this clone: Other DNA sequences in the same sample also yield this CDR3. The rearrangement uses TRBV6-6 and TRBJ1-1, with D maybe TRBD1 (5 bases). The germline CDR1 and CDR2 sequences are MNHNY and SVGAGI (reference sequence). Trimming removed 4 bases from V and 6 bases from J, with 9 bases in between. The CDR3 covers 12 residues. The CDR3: CASSFRGAEAFF. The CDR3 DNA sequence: TGTGCCAGCAGTTTCCGGGGCGCTGAAGCTTTCTTT.

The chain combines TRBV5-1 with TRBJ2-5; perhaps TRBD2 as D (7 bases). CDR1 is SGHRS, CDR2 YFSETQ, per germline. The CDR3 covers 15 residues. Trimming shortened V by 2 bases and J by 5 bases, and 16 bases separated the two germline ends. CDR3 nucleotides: TGCGCCAGCAGCTTTCGAGGGGGGGAGACGGAGACCCAGTACTTC. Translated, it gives CASSFRGGETETQYF.

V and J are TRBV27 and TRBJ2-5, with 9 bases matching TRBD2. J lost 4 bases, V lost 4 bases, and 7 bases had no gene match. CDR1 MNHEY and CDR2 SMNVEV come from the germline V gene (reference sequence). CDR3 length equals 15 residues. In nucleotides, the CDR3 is TGTGCCAGCAGTTCTTTTAGCGGGGGTCGAGAGACCCAGTACTTC. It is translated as CASSSFSGGRETQYF.

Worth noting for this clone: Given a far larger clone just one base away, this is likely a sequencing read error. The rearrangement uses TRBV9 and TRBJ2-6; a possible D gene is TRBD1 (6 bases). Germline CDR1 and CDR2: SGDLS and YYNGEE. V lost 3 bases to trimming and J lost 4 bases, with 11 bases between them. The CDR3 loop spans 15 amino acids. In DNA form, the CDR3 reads TGTGCCAGCAGCGATACAGGGTCCGGGGCCAACGTCCTGACTTTC. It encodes CASSDTGSGANVLTF. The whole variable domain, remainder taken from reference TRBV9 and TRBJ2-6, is DSGVTQTPKHLITATGQRVTLRCSPRSGDLSVYWYQQSLDQGLQFLIQYYNGEERAKGNILERFSAQQFPDLHSELNLSSLELGDSALYFCASSDTGSGANVLTFGAGSRLTVL.